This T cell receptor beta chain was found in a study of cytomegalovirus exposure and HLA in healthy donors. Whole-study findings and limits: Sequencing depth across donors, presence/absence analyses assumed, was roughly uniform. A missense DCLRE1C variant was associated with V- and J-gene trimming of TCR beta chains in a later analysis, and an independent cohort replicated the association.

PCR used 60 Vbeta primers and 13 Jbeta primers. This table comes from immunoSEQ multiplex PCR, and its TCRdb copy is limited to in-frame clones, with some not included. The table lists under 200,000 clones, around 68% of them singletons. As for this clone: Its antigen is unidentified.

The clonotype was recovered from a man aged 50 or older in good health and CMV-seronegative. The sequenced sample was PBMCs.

In nucleotides, the CDR3 is TGTGCCAGCTCAACCCAGGGGCATAACTATGGCTACACCTTC. It is translated as CASSTQGHNYGYTF. This chain links TRBV18 with TRBJ1-2; a weak D match, TRBD1 (6 bases). The ends were cut back, 5 bases at V and 1 base at J, with 11 bases in the middle. CDR3 length: 14 residues. Germline lookup yields CDR1 KGHSH and CDR2 LQKENI.